The subject of this entry is one T cell receptor (beta chain). The sample holds a few counts of this clone. Its antigen remains undetermined. Base qualities are not provided; no much larger clone lies one nucleotide away. The data belong to a study of beta chain features in type 1 diabetes (dated by TCRdb to the late 2010s). Regarding the complete study: Patients and healthy donors did not differ in mean age, gender distribution, total cell number or subset yield. The study compared the TCRB repertoires of sorted circulating CD4+ T cell subsets in recently diagnosed type 1 diabetes patients with those in matched healthy donors. Regulatory and stem cell-like memory subsets were obtained from only 8 patients and roughly eight healthy donors, while naive and central memory subsets were obtained from all 28 donors. A total of over 90,000,000 sorted cells were examined across all samples, and a strong correlation was observed between cell number per subset and RNA yield. Results and caveats for the whole study, not just this receptor: Naive, central memory and regulatory TCRB repertoires appeared to be more alike among patients than among healthy donors. Because small numbers of individuals were included in the HLA sub-analyses, any influence of HLA type on TCRB rearrangement was left unresolved. A moderate but significant shortening of TCRB CDR3 length was observed in type 1 diabetes patients in all four CD4+ subsets. Because cDNA was sequenced instead of genomic DNA, activated cells with high expression could be over-represented, although the groups did not differ in activation or CD3 levels. PCR may preferentially amplify shorter templates, but because patient and control samples were amplified and corrected together, any resulting skew would affect both groups equally. At VDJ recombination sites, type 1 diabetes patients had fewer insertions and more deleted nucleotides, which implies abnormalities in thymic rearrangement.

For CDR1 and CDR2, the germline V gene lists ENHRY and SYGVKD. Including cysteine and phenylalanine, the CDR3 has 14 amino acids. Only the CDR3 portion is preserved as DNA: 42 bases, with reading frame beginning at the first base. V loses 6 bases, J loses 1 base, and the germline ends lie 12 bases apart. From each donor, a single peripheral blood sample of about 120 mL on average was drawn into heparinised tubes. A BD FACSAria II and a panel including CD45RO, CCR7, CD25, CD127, CD95 and CD27 were used to sort naive, central memory, regulatory and stem cell-like memory CD4+ T cells. All sorted populations exceeded 95% purity. Right away, PBMCs were isolated by Lymphoprep density gradient centrifugation and were stained directly, with no culture step. Samples were stained and sorted in pairs, with one healthy donor and one patient per experiment, so that batch effects were minimized. All of the isolated RNA was reverse transcribed with the High Capacity cDNA Reverse Transcription Kit, so expressed TCRB transcripts were sequenced. Deep immunoSEQ sequencing was performed on naive, central memory and regulatory T cell samples, with an average of roughly 3.6 million total reads per sample. Sorted cells were lysed in RLT buffer, and RNA was extracted using DNase-treated RNeasy Micro or Mini kits according to cell number. Each cell subset was processed on its own to prevent cross-contamination, while patient and healthy donor samples were processed together. TCRB sequences were amplified from cDNA with the immunoSEQ multiplex PCR, producing 87-bp fragments spanning the CDR3 region. Sequencing of the amplicons was done on the Illumina HiSeq platform. For the original study's pipeline: Synthetic template baselines were used to correct PCR bias computationally, reads within Hamming distance 2 were collapsed together, and singletons that could not be merged were discarded. Reads were aligned against IMGT so that V, D and J genes, CDR3 length and insertions or deletions at six rearrangement sites could be assigned. Within each subset, clonotype counts were normalized to sorted cell number, and only after that were true diversity and Gini coefficients computed with the tcR R package. Repertoire sharing was quantified using the overlap coefficient calculated on TCRB nucleotide sequences. TCRdb retrieved this table from immuneACCESS and kept in-frame rearrangements only. Not all clones are present; in checked studies, unresolved V genes account for under half, and no reason is known for the remainder. V, J and clone size are taken as reported in that table, and D and trimming were inferred from the DNA itself. The sample profile shows roughly 100,000 clones; 25% to 35% of them were found once. The ten biggest clones cover about 0.57% of the sample.

This TCR was recovered from a woman aged 18-29 years with type 1 diabetes. The V and J genes are TRBV10-3 and TRBJ1-1; the D region possibly corresponds to TRBD1 (5 bases align). The sequenced sample was central memory CD4+ T cells from blood. The CDR3 here reads CAIRQGVGNTEAFF. The sequenced DNA is TGTGCCATCAGGCAAGGGGTGGGGAACACTGAAGCTTTCTTT.